This TCR beta chain is drawn from a study of OX40 agonist ivuxolimab in advanced cancers. Study information: Patients were treated with ivuxolimab, an agonistic anti-OX40 (CD134) antibody. It was permissible to have had prior anti-PD-1, anti-PD-L1 or anti-CTLA-4 therapy, and approximately 38% had some.

Details on this clone: As yet, its antigen is unknown.

General study findings and limits: On average, a greater number of expanded clones characterised CD8+ T cells relative to CD4+. Not determined was the antigen specificity of the expanded peripheral T cells.

Assay used: immunoSEQ multiplex PCR; TCRdb lists only in-frame clones, some missing. The sample lists roughly 32,000 clones; roughly nine tenths were seen once. Germline V lookup: CDR1 SGHTS, CDR2 YDEGEE. The CDR3 runs to 15 residues. V was clipped by 4 bases and J by 1 base; unmatched bases: 5. The receptor was isolated from an adult with an advanced solid tumor such as melanoma, head and neck, liver or kidney cancer. The source was CD4+ or CD8+ T cells sorted from blood, collected in a trial of the OX40 agonist ivuxolimab. V usage is TRBV5-8 and J usage is TRBJ1-1, with 9 bases identical to TRBD1. Here the CDR3 reads CASSTGTGSNTEAFF. The CDR3 DNA follows: TGTGCCAGCAGCACCGGGACAGGGTCGAACACTGAAGCTTTCTTT.